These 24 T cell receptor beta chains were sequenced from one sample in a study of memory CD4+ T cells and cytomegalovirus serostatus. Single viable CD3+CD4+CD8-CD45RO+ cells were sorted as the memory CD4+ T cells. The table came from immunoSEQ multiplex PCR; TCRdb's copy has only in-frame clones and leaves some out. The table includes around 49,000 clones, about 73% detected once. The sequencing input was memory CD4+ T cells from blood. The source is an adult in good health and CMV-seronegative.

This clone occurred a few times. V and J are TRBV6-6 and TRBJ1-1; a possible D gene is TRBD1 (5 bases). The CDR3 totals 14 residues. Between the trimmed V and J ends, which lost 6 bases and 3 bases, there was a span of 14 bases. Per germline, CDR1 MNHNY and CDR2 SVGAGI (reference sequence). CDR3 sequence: CASSMGRTYTEAFF. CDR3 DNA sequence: TGTGCCAGCAGCATGGGACGGACCTACACTGAAGCTTTCTTT.

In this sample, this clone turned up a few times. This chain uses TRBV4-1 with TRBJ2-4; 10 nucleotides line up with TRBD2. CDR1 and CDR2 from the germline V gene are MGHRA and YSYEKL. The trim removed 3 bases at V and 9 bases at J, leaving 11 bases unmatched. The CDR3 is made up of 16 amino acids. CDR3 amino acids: CASSHGSSGRVGIQYF. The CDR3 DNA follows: TGCGCCAGCAGCCATGGTTCTAGCGGGAGAGTGGGCATTCAGTACTTC.

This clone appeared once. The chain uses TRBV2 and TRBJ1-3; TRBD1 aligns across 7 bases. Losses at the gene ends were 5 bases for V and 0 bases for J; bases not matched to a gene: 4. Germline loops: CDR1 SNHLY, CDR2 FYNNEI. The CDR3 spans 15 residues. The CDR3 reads CASSRDSISGNTIYF. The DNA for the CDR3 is TGTGCCAGCAGTCGGGACAGCATCTCTGGAAACACCATATATTTT.

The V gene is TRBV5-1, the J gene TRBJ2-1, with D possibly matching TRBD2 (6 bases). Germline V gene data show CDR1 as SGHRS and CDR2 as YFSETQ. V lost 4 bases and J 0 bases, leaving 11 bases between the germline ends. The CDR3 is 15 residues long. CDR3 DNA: TGCGCCAGCAGCGCGACTAGTAACTCCTACAATGAGCAGTTCTTC. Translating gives CASSATSNSYNEQFF.

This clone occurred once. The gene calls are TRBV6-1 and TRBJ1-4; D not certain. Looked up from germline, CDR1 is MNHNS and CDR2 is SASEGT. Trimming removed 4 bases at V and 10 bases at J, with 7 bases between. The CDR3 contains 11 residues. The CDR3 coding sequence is TGTGCCAGCAGTGTATCTGGAAAACTGTTTTTT. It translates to CASSVSGKLFF.

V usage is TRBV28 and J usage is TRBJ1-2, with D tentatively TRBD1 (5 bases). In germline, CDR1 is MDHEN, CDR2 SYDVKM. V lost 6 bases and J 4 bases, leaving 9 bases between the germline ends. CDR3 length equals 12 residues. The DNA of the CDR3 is TGTGCCAGCAGCGACAGCCTCTATGGCTACACCTTC. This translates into CASSDSLYGYTF.

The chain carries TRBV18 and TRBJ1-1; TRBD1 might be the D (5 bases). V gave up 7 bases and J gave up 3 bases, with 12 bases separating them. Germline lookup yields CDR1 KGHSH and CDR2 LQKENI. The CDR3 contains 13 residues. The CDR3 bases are TGTGCCAGCTGTCGGGGGGTAGACACTGAAGCTTTCTTT. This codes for CASCRGVDTEAFF. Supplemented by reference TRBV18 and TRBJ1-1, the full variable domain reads NAGVMQNPRHLVRRRGQEARLRCSPMKGHSHVYWYRQLPEEGLKFMVYLQKENIIDESGMPKERFSAEFPKEGPSILRIQQVVRGDSAAYFCASCRGVDTEAFFGQGTRLTVV.

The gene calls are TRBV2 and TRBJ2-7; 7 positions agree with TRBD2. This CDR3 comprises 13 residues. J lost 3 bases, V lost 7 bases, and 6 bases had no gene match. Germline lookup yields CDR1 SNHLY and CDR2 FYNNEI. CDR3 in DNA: TGTGCCAGCATTCCGGGAGGTATCTACGAGCAGTACTTC. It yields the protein CASIPGGIYEQYF. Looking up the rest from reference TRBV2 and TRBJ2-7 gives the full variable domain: EPEVTQTPSHQVTQMGQEVILRCVPISNHLYFYWYRQILGQKVEFLVSFYNNEISEKSEIFDDQFSVERPDGSNFTLKIRSTKLEDSAMYFCASIPGGIYEQYFGPGTRLTVT.

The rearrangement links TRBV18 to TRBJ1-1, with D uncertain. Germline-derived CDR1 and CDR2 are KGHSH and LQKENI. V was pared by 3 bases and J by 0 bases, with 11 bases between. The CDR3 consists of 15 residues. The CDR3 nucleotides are TGTGCCAGCTCACCCACGGGGAAGATGAACACTGAAGCTTTCTTT. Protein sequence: CASSPTGKMNTEAFF.

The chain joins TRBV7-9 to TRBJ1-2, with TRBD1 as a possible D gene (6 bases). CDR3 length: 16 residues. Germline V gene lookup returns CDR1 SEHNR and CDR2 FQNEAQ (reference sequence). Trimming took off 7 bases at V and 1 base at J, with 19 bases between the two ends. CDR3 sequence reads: CASTPPRGALNYGYTF. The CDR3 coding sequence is TGTGCCAGCACCCCCCCCCGGGGGGCGCTTAACTATGGCTACACCTTC.

Here the CDR3 reads CASSFRGPEHRGAFF. The CDR3 coding sequence is TGTGCCAGCAGCTTCCGGGGCCCCGAACACCGGGGAGCTTTCTTT. The gene calls are TRBV5-4 and TRBJ1-1, with a possible D match to TRBD1 (5 bases). Germline CDR1 and CDR2: SGHNT and YYREEE (reference sequence). The V and J ends lost 2 bases and 10 bases respectively, with 21 bases between them. The CDR3 runs to 15 residues.

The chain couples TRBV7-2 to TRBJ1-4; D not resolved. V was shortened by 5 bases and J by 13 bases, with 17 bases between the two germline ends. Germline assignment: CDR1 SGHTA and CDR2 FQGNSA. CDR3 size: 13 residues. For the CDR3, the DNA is TGTGCCAGCAGCCTCAGTTTTACGGAGACACTGTTTTTT. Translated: CASSLSFTETLFF.

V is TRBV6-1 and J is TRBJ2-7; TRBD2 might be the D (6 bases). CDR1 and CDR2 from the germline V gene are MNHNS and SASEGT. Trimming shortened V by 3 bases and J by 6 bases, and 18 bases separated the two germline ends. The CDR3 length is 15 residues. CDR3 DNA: TGTGCCAGCAGTGAGCTCCCTAGCGTCAGTGGCGAGCAGTACTTC. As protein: CASSELPSVSGEQYF.

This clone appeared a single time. The DNA of the CDR3 is TGTGCCAGCTGGGGGCCCCAAGGCTTCGGGGGATTAAACACTGAAGCTTTCTTT. This encodes CASWGPQGFGGLNTEAFF. The chain uses TRBV2 and TRBJ1-1; TRBD1 might be the D (6 bases). Germline lookup yields CDR1 SNHLY and CDR2 FYNNEI. CDR3 length: 18 residues. V dropped 8 bases and J dropped 2 bases, with 27 bases sitting between them.

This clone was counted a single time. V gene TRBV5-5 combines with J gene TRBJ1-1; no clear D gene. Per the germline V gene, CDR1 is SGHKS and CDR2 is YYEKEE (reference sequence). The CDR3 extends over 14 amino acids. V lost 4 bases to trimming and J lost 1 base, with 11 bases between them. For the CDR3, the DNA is TGTGCCAGCAGCCGAACTGACGGGAACACTGAAGCTTTCTTT. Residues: CASSRTDGNTEAFF. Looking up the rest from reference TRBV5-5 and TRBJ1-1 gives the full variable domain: DAGVTQSPTHLIKTRGQQVTLRCSPISGHKSVSWYQQVLGQGPQFIFQYYEKEERGRGNFPDRFSARQFPNYSSELNVNALLLGDSALYLCASSRTDGNTEAFFGQGTRLTVV.

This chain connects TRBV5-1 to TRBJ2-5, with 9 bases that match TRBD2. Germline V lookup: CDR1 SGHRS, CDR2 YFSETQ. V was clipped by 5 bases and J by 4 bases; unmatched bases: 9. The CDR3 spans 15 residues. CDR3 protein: CASSPLAGVVETQYF. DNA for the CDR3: TGCGCCAGCAGTCCCTTAGCGGGAGTTGTAGAGACCCAGTACTTC.

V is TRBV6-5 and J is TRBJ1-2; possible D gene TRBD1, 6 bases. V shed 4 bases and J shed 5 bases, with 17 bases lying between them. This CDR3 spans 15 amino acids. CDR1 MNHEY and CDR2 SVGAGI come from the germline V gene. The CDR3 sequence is CASSFARGVGYGYTF. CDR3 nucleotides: TGTGCCAGCAGTTTTGCCAGGGGTGTAGGGTATGGCTACACCTTC.

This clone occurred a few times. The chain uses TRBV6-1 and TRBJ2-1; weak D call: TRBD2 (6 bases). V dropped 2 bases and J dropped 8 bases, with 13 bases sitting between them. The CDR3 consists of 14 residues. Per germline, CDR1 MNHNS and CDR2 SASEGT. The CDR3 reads CASSERRDGDEQFF. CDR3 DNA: TGTGCCAGCAGTGAAAGGAGGGACGGGGATGAGCAGTTCTTC.

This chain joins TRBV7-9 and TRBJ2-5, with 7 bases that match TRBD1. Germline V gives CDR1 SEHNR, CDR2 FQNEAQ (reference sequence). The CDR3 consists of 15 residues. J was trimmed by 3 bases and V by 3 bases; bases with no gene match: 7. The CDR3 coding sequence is TGTGCCAGCAGCTTGGGGACAGATACAAAAGAGACCCAGTACTTC. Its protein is CASSLGTDTKETQYF.

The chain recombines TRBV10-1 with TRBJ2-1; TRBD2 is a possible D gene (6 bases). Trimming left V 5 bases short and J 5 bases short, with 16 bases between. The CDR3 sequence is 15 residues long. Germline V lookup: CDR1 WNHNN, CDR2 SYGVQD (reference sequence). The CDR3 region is CASSKAGLPNNEQFF. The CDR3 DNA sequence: TGCGCCAGCAGTAAGGCGGGACTCCCAAACAATGAGCAGTTCTTC.

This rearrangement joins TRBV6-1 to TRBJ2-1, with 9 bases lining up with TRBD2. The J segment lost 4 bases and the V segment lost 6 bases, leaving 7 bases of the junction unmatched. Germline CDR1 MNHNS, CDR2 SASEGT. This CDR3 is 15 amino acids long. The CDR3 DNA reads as TGTGCCAGCAGGGTTAGCGGGAGTGGGTACAATGAGCAGTTCTTC. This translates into CASRVSGSGYNEQFF.

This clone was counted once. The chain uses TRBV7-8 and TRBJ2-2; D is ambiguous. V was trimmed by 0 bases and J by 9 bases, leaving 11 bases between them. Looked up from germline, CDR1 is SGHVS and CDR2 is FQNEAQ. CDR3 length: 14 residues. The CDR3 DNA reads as TGTGCCAGCAGCTTAGCGGGCTTAAGGCGGGAGCTGTTTTTT. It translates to CASSLAGLRRELFF.

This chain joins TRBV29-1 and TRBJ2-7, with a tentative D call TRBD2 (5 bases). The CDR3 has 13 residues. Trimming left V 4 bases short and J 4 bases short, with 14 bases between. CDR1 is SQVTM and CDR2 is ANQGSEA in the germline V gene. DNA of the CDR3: TGCAGCGTTGGTTTTGCGGGCTCTTACGAGCAGTACTTC. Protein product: CSVGFAGSYEQYF.

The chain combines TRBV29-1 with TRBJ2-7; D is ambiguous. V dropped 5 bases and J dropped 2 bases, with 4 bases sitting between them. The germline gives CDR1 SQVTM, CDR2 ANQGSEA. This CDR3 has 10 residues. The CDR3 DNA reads TGCAGCGTTCGGACCTACGAGCAGTACTTC. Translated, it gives CSVRTYEQYF.